This T cell receptor (beta chain) emerged from a study of Tregs in tolerant kidney transplant recipients. Profiling relied on immunoSEQ multiplex PCR, and the TCRdb table lists in-frame clones only, not all of them. The sample records about 240,000 clones, more than 65% being singletons. Sequenced input: CD4+ T cells from blood. This TCR derives from a human donor in good health.

CDR3 DNA: TGTGCCAGCTCACGACAGGGGTTGAACACTGAAGCTTTCTTT. Translation gives CASSRQGLNTEAFF. V gene TRBV18 combines with J gene TRBJ1-1, with 8 bases identical to TRBD1. The germline V gene has CDR1 KGHSH and CDR2 LQKENI. With 4 bases clipped from V and 0 bases from J, the junction kept 1 base outside the gene matches. This CDR3 has 14 amino acids.